This T cell receptor beta chain came from a study of cytomegalovirus exposure and HLA in healthy donors. The PCR contained 60 Vbeta and 13 Jbeta primers. The method was immunoSEQ multiplex PCR; TCRdb's version includes in-frame clones alone and lacks a portion of them. Here the sample spans around 150,000 clones, roughly 80% being singletons. Regarding this clone: Antigen: not known.

Study-wide points: Later on, a genetic analysis was performed. It linked a missense variant in DCLRE1C with V- and J-gene trimming of TCR beta. The dataset shows that most TCR sequences were rare, while some public TCRs occurred in many donors. In a later analysis, several top co-occurrence clusters appeared linked to parvovirus B19, influenza, CMV and Epstein-Barr virus. Analyses of presence and absence presupposed an approximately uniform sequencing depth across donors.

The CDR3 length is 16 residues. Germline values: CDR1 SGHDN, CDR2 FVKESK. Trimming took 0 bases from V and 8 from J; bases not matched to a gene: 7. The sequence was collected from a woman between 35 and 50 years old in good health and CMV-seropositive. The chain combines TRBV14 with TRBJ2-1; 10 nucleotides match TRBD2. Sequenced input: PBMCs. CDR3 coding DNA: TGTGCCAGCAGCCAAGAGAGCGGGAGGGCCTATGATGAGCAGTTCTTC. Translated, it gives CASSQESGRAYDEQFF.